This T cell receptor beta chain was sequenced during a study of blood T cell repertoires in COVID-19. Whole-study context: The analysed material was cDNA or gDNA that came from T cells, B-cell-depleted T cells, or PBMCs.

Generated by immunoSEQ multiplex PCR, the TCRdb table keeps only in-frame clones and is missing some. This table has a few hundred thousand clones, around nine tenths appearing once. CDR1 and CDR2 (germline): SNHLY, FYNNEI. V was shortened by 6 bases and J by 1 base, with 9 bases between the two germline ends. The CDR3 is 13 residues long. The material sequenced was peripheral blood. V gene TRBV2 combines with J gene TRBJ1-1, with D possibly matching TRBD1 (5 bases). This clonotype was sampled from a man aged 60-69 years with acute or convalescent COVID-19. The CDR3 DNA is TGTGCCAGCAGCACAGGACGGAACACTGAAGCTTTCTTT. Its translation is CASSTGRNTEAFF.